Below are 2 T cell receptor beta chains sequenced from a single sample in a study of T cells in Graves' hyperthyroidism and ophthalmopathy. TCR beta CDR3 sequences were amplified from RNA transcripts. The primer set for the first-round RT-PCR of the TCR CDR3 was HTBI. TCRdb reprocessed the multiplex PCR reads via MiXCR and lists one record per CDR3 protein. Of roughly 840,000 distinct CDR3 sequences listed, around 39% are singletons. The sequencing sample was made of blood. All receptors come from a man aged 18 to 29 with Graves' hyperthyroidism.

V and J are TRBV20-1 and TRBJ2-5, with D perhaps TRBD1 (5 bases). CDR3 length equals 12 residues. V lost 5 bases and J lost 7, with 14 bases in between. Germline CDR1 DFQATT, CDR2 SNEGSKA (reference sequence). The CDR3 sequence: CSARRPTGTQYF. CDR3 DNA sequence: TGCAGTGCTCGGCGACCCACAGGGACCCAGTACTTC.

The chain recombines TRBV15 with TRBJ2-5; weak D call: TRBD1 (5 bases). The CDR3 covers 15 residues. Trimming took off 3 bases at V and 4 bases at J, with 15 bases between the two ends. From germline, CDR1 is LNHNV and CDR2 YYDKDF (reference sequence). The CDR3 DNA follows: TGTGCCACCAGCAGCGGTCCAGGGATTGCAGAGACCCAGTACTTC. Translated, it gives CATSSGPGIAETQYF. The full variable domain, its missing parts supplied by reference TRBV15 and TRBJ2-5, is DAMVIQNPRYQVTQFGKPVTLSCSQTLNHNVMYWYQQKSSQAPKLLFHYYDKDFNNEADTPDNFQSRRPNTSFCFLDIRSPGLGDTAMYLCATSSGPGIAETQYFGPGTRLLVL.